This note documents a single T cell receptor beta chain sequence. Original data processing: Reference gene primer amplification gave estimated nucleated cell counts. This table comes from immunoSEQ multiplex PCR, and its TCRdb copy is limited to in-frame clones, with some not included. V and J calls and clone size follow that table, whereas D and trimming were derived from the DNA. This sample carries some 460,000 clones, about 85% of them seen once, and the ten largest clones take 0.65% to 0.9%. The sample belongs to a study of blood T cell repertoires in COVID-19. Study-wide background: From the United States, Italy and Spain came samples of acute and convalescent COVID-19.

V gave up 6 bases and J gave up 4 bases; unmatched junction bases: 4. The CDR3 extends over 12 amino acids. Germline V gene lookup returns CDR1 SQVTM and CDR2 ANQGSEA. The sequence was collected from a woman between 18 and 29 years old who had recovered from COVID-19. The sequenced material came from PBMCs or T cells enriched from blood (not recorded which). V and J are TRBV29-1 and TRBJ1-2; 8 bases are a match to TRBD1. The CDR3 sequence is CSVDRGSYGYTF. In nucleotides, the CDR3 is TGCAGCGTCGACAGGGGCTCCTATGGCTACACCTTC.